This entry features one T cell receptor (beta chain) sequence. At one end the junction does not follow the germline gene, possibly because of a read error. The source of the sample is a study of T cells in tumors after PD-1 blockade. Across the whole study: During anti-PD-1 treatment, some patients continued daily vismodegib 150 mg.

The CDR3 spans 19 residues. The germline gives CDR1 LGHNT, CDR2 FRNRAP. Clones were sequenced by immunoSEQ multiplex PCR, and TCRdb holds only the in-frame ones, with some missing. The data hold some 20,000 clones, with around 80% observed a single time. V usage is TRBV12-5 and J usage is TRBJ2-6, with unresolved D. The TCR was taken from a human donor with basal cell carcinoma. The sequences come from PBMCs, collected before anti-PD-1 treatment. CDR3: CASGEIILQEQSRANVMTF. The CDR3 DNA follows: TGTGCTAGTGGTGAAATCATTTTGCAGGAACAAAGTCGGGCCAACGTCATGACTTTC.